The 25 T cell receptor beta chains below come from one sample, sequenced in a study of blood T cell repertoires in COVID-19. Generated by immunoSEQ multiplex PCR, the TCRdb table keeps only in-frame clones and is missing some. The repertoire holds 50,000 to 75,000 clones, with over 85% as singletons. Sequencing input: peripheral blood. These receptors were collected from a man aged 65-85 years with active COVID-19.

V gene TRBV19 combines with J gene TRBJ2-7, with 10 bases lining up with TRBD1. The CDR3 sequence is 15 residues long. Trimming cost V 1 base and J 2 bases; bases outside gene matches: 2. The germline CDR1 and CDR2 sequences are LNHDA and SQIVND (reference sequence). The CDR3 DNA follows: TGTGCCAGTAGTATAGCCGGGACAGGGGCCTACGAGCAGTACTTC. This encodes CASSIAGTGAYEQYF. Full variable domain (missing parts from reference TRBV19 and TRBJ2-7): DGGITQSPKYLFRKEGQNVTLSCEQNLNHDAMYWYRQDPGQGLRLIYYSQIVNDFQKGDIAEGYSVSREKKESFPLTVTSAQKNPTAFYLCASSIAGTGAYEQYFGPGTRLTVT.

With regard to this clone: The junction departs from germline at one end; a sequencing error may be responsible. This rearrangement joins TRBV3-1 (or the pseudogene TRBV3-2) to TRBJ2-3; D not resolved. Germline V gene sequence: CDR1 LGHDT, CDR2 YNNKEL (reference sequence). The CDR3 spans 14 residues. CDR3 sequence: CASTQYGSTDTQYF. CDR3 DNA sequence: TGTGCCAGCACCCAATACGGGAGCACAGATACGCAGTATTTT.

The CDR3 DNA follows: TGCGCCAGCAGCTTGGCTTCCGGCTACGAGCAGTACGTC. It is translated as CASSLASGYEQYV. This rearrangement joins TRBV5-1 to TRBJ2-7, with D unclear. The CDR3 spans 13 residues. The V gene lost 0 bases and the J gene lost 3 bases, with 7 bases spanning the gap. Germline loops: CDR1 SGHRS, CDR2 YFSETQ.

The chain is built from TRBV29-1 and TRBJ2-7, with a possible D match to TRBD1 (6 bases). This CDR3 comprises 12 residues. Trimming removed 3 bases from V and 2 bases from J, with 8 bases in between. Germline CDR1 is SQVTM and CDR2 is ANQGSEA. The CDR3: CSVEGQTYEQYF. The DNA of the CDR3 is TGCAGCGTTGAGGGACAAACCTACGAGCAGTACTTC.

J is TRBJ2-5 and V is TRBV10-3; D ambiguous. The CDR3 has 11 amino acids. Trimming took 2 bases from V and 5 from J, leaving 3 bases between them. CDR1 and CDR2 (germline): ENHRY, SYGVKD. In DNA form, the CDR3 reads TGTGCCATCAGTGAGCTGGAGACCCAGTACTTC. Protein: CAISELETQYF.

This CDR3 reads CSVAAGGGNQPQHF. The CDR3 DNA is TGCAGCGTTGCCGCGGGGGGTGGCAATCAGCCCCAGCATTTT. This chain connects TRBV29-1 to TRBJ1-5, with a weak D call TRBD1 (5 bases). Between the trimmed V and J ends, which lost 4 bases and 2 bases, there was a span of 12 bases. The germline V gene has CDR1 SQVTM and CDR2 ANQGSEA. The CDR3 runs to 14 residues.

The rearrangement uses TRBV5-1 and TRBJ1-2; D remains ambiguous. CDR3 length: 13 amino acids. CDR1 and CDR2 (germline): SGHRS, YFSETQ. Trimming removed 1 base at V and 10 bases at J, with 14 bases between. The DNA of the CDR3 is TGCGCCAGCAGCTTGTCACCCAACGGGGACTACACCTTC. This sequence encodes CASSLSPNGDYTF.

The CDR3 nucleotides read TGTGCCAGCAGTCGCGGGGAGGTGGATGGCTACACCTTC. Protein: CASSRGEVDGYTF. The rearrangement joins TRBV6-5 to TRBJ1-2; D gene unclear. V dropped 5 bases and J dropped 6 bases, with 13 bases sitting between them. The germline V gene encodes CDR1 MNHEY and CDR2 SVGAGI. CDR3 length: 13 residues.

V and J are TRBV5-1 and TRBJ1-5, with TRBD1 matching 9 bases. CDR1 and CDR2 (germline): SGHRS, YFSETQ. The ends lost 4 bases at V and 7 bases at J; junction bases unmatched: 12. The CDR3 has 16 amino acids. This chain's CDR3 is CASSQLQGAMIQPQHF. The CDR3 DNA is TGCGCCAGCAGCCAGTTACAGGGGGCAATGATCCAGCCCCAGCATTTT.

The chain's CDR3 is CASSLRTGGGSYNSPLHF. DNA for the CDR3: TGCGCCAGCAGCTTAAGGACAGGGGGCGGATCCTATAATTCACCCCTCCACTTT. The genes are TRBV5-1 and TRBJ1-6, with 11 bases lining up with TRBD1. Trimming took 2 bases from V and 1 from J; bases not matched to a gene: 5. The CDR3 consists of 18 residues. Germline values: CDR1 SGHRS, CDR2 YFSETQ.

V is TRBV15 and J is TRBJ2-1; tentatively, D is TRBD2 (6 bases). V dropped 5 bases and J dropped 3 bases, with 11 bases sitting between them. This CDR3 is 14 amino acids long. Germline-derived CDR1 and CDR2 are LNHNV and YYDKDF (reference sequence). CDR3 DNA: TGTGCCACCAGCCGGGACTCCTACTACAATGAGCAGTTCTTC. This translates into CATSRDSYYNEQFF.

The V and J genes are TRBV4-2 and TRBJ2-5; the D gene is possibly TRBD1 (6 bases). The CDR3 is 14 amino acids. V lost 4 bases, J lost 5 bases, and 14 bases lay in between. CDR1 LGHNA and CDR2 YNFKEQ come from the germline V gene. The chain's CDR3 is CASSPSDRVETQYF. The CDR3 DNA reads TGTGCCAGCAGCCCATCGGACAGAGTTGAGACCCAGTACTTC.

Written as DNA, the CDR3 is TGCAGTGCCATCAGGGGCAATGAGCAGTTCTTC. This codes for CSAIRGNEQFF. The chain carries TRBV20-1 and TRBJ2-1; D is possibly TRBD1 (6 bases). Trimming removed 6 bases at V and 6 bases at J, with 9 bases between. Germline V gives CDR1 DFQATT, CDR2 SNEGSKA (reference sequence). The CDR3 covers 11 residues.

The rearrangement joins TRBV21-1 to TRBJ2-2; the table's D call of TRBD1 was not tested on the DNA. TRBV21-1 is listed as a pseudogene. The CDR3 loop spans 19 amino acids. The CDR3 spells CASSKLYLRTGANTGELFF. The CDR3 nucleotides are TGTGCCAGCAGCAAACTATACTTAAGGACAGGGGCGAACACCGGGGAGCTGTTTTTT.

The chain employs TRBV7-2 and TRBJ1-2; possible D gene TRBD1, 5 bases. CDR1 is SGHTA, CDR2 FQGNSA, per germline. Trimming left V 6 bases short and J 7 bases short, with 18 bases between. The CDR3 loop spans 14 amino acids. CDR3 nucleotide sequence: TGTGCCAGCAGAGTAATGGGGCGGGGGTCTGGCTACACCTTC. Its translation is CASRVMGRGSGYTF.

The V and J genes are TRBV4-1 and TRBJ1-5, with D perhaps matching TRBD1 (6 bases). V lost 1 base to trimming and J lost 1 base, with 14 bases between them. Germline V gives CDR1 MGHRA, CDR2 YSYEKL. This CDR3 comprises 17 residues. This chain's CDR3 is CASSQGRGGGSNQPQHF. In nucleotides, the CDR3 is TGCGCCAGCAGCCAAGGTAGGGGAGGGGGGAGCAATCAGCCCCAGCATTTT.

This clone was observed once. The chain has TRBV6-6 and TRBJ1-6; D not resolved. The CDR3 covers 14 residues. Trimming shortened V by 1 base and J by 10 bases, and 11 bases separated the two germline ends. Germline V lookup: CDR1 MNHNY, CDR2 SVGAGI (reference sequence). In nucleotides, the CDR3 is TGTGCCAGCAGTTACTACGGATCGGGATCACCCCTCCACTTT. Its protein product is CASSYYGSGSPLHF.

This rearrangement joins TRBV19 to TRBJ1-4, with a tentative D call TRBD1 (6 bases). Trimming cost V 3 bases and J 0 bases, with 8 bases left between them. Per germline, CDR1 LNHDA and CDR2 SQIVND (reference sequence). This CDR3 has 15 residues. The CDR3, as DNA: TGTGCCAGTAGTATGGACAGTTCAACTAATGAAAAACTGTTTTTT. Protein product: CASSMDSSTNEKLFF.

The chain uses TRBV11-2 and TRBJ2-7; 11 bases match TRBD2. The CDR3 sequence is 18 residues long. Germline CDR1 reads SGHAT; CDR2 reads FQNNGV. Trimming cost V 2 bases and J 4 bases; bases outside gene matches: 13. The CDR3 coding sequence is TGTGCCAGCAGCTTATGGACCCCTCTCGGGACTAGCGGATACGAGCAGTACGTC. Encoded protein: CASSLWTPLGTSGYEQYV.

The count of this clone is one. V and J are TRBV11-3 and TRBJ2-2; TRBD1 matches 10 bases. Looked up from germline, CDR1 is SGHNT and CDR2 is YENEEA. The V and J ends lost 5 bases and 5 bases, in that order; junction bases with no gene match: 5. The CDR3 runs to 15 residues. The CDR3 here is CASSQGTGATGELFF. CDR3 DNA sequence: TGTGCCAGCAGCCAAGGGACAGGGGCAACCGGGGAGCTGTTTTTT.

The rearrangement links TRBV28 to TRBJ2-7; 8 bases match TRBD1. The germline gives CDR1 MDHEN, CDR2 SYDVKM. This CDR3 contains 14 residues. V trimming: 1 base; J trimming: 10 bases; junction bases outside the gene matches: 9. The CDR3 sequence: CASSLYQGALGQYV. CDR3 nucleotide sequence: TGTGCCAGCAGTTTATACCAGGGGGCTTTGGGTCAGTACGTC.

The rearrangement joins TRBV2 to TRBJ2-5; D might be TRBD2 (6 bases). CDR1 SNHLY and CDR2 FYNNEI come from the germline V gene. V dropped 9 bases and J dropped 5 bases, with 13 bases sitting between them. The CDR3 loop spans 12 amino acids. CDR3 DNA sequence: TGTGCCAGTGACCTGACTAGGGAGACCCAGTACTTC. It is translated as CASDLTRETQYF.

CDR3 region: CASGPGETQYF. For the CDR3, the DNA is TGTGCCAGCGGGCCAGGGGAGACCCAGTACTTC. This sequence joins TRBV14 and TRBJ2-5; a possible D gene is TRBD1 (5 bases). CDR3 length: 11 residues. V was shortened by 8 bases and J by 5 bases, with 9 bases between the two germline ends. In germline, CDR1 is SGHDN, CDR2 FVKESK.

This clone was counted a single time. The V call is TRBV7-8, the J call TRBJ2-7; 9 positions match TRBD1. The CDR3 is 14 residues long. Germline V gene sequence: CDR1 SGHVS, CDR2 FQNEAQ. Unmatched junction bases numbered 7, after V lost 6 bases and J lost 4 bases. The CDR3 DNA sequence: TGTGCCAGCAGAGGGGACAGGGTTCTTTACGAGCAGTACTTC. Its translation: CASRGDRVLYEQYF.

V gene TRBV2 combines with J gene TRBJ2-2; 8 positions match TRBD1. Germline values: CDR1 SNHLY, CDR2 FYNNEI. The CDR3 has 13 amino acids. Trimming removed 6 bases from V and 4 bases from J; junction bases left unmatched: 1. The CDR3 nucleotides read TGTGCCAGCAGAACAGGGGGCACCGGGGAGCTGTTTTTT. It encodes CASRTGGTGELFF.